The 29 T cell receptor beta chains reported below all come from one sample, sequenced in a study of blood T cell repertoires in COVID-19. The method was immunoSEQ multiplex PCR; TCRdb's version includes in-frame clones alone and lacks a portion of them. The data hold some 490,000 clones, with 80% to 90% observed a single time. The sample comprised peripheral blood. Every receptor here comes from a human donor in a cohort sampled during active COVID-19.

The rearrangement links TRBV5-1 to TRBJ1-2; TRBD1 aligns across 10 bases. CDR3 length equals 17 residues. The germline V gene has CDR1 SGHRS and CDR2 YFSETQ. J was trimmed by 3 bases and V by 3 bases; bases with no gene match: 11. The chain's CDR3 is CASSSTILTGGDYGYTF. In DNA, the CDR3 is TGCGCCAGCAGCTCTACCATATTGACAGGGGGCGACTATGGCTACACCTTC.

CDR3 bases: TGCGCCAGCAGCCAATGGGGACTAGCGGGATCCAATGAGCAGTTCTTC. Encoded protein: CASSQWGLAGSNEQFF. This sequence joins TRBV4-1 and TRBJ2-1; 13 bases match TRBD2. The germline CDR1 and CDR2 sequences are MGHRA and YSYEKL. The CDR3 spans 16 residues. The junction had 4 bases not matched to a gene; V was cut back by 2 bases and J by 6 bases.

The chain links TRBV28 to TRBJ2-7, with TRBD1 matching over 8 bases. After removal of 2 bases from V and 5 bases from J, the junction contained 8 bases not matched to a gene. CDR1 and CDR2 from the germline V gene are MDHEN and SYDVKM. The length of the CDR3 is 15 residues. The CDR3 loop reads CASSLVLSGGNEQYF. The DNA for the CDR3 is TGTGCCAGCAGTTTAGTCCTTTCAGGGGGCAACGAGCAGTACTTC.

CDR3 sequence reads: CASSQGAGTNTGELFF. As DNA, the CDR3 is TGTGCCAGCAGCCAAGGGGCAGGTACGAACACCGGGGAGCTGTTTTTT. The rearrangement uses TRBV9 and TRBJ2-2; D may be TRBD1 (5 bases). The CDR3 runs 16 residues. The germline gives CDR1 SGDLS, CDR2 YYNGEE. The V and J ends lost 4 bases and 0 bases respectively, with 13 bases between them.

This clone was counted ten times or more. The rearrangement uses TRBV10-1 and TRBJ2-1, with 7 bases that match TRBD2. Germline V CDR1 and CDR2: WNHNN, SYGVQD (reference sequence). CDR3 length equals 13 residues. Trimming at V came to 3 bases and at J to 7 bases, leaving 3 bases not matched to a gene. CDR3 coding DNA: TGCGCCAGCAGTGACCACGGGAGGAATGAGCAGTTCTTC. Encoded protein: CASSDHGRNEQFF.

The chain joins TRBV2 to TRBJ2-4; 7 bases match TRBD1. This CDR3 is 13 amino acids long. The V gene end was trimmed by 9 bases and the J gene end by 8 bases; junction bases not matched to a gene: 10. Germline CDR1 SNHLY, CDR2 FYNNEI. The CDR3 DNA sequence: TGTGCCAGACGTACGACAGGGCAAGACATTCAGTACTTC. It codes for CARRTTGQDIQYF.

V and J are TRBV5-1 and TRBJ2-7; D may be TRBD1 (6 bases). CDR3 length: 18 residues. V lost 1 base, J lost 0 bases, and 20 bases lay in between. From germline, CDR1 is SGHRS and CDR2 YFSETQ. The CDR3 reads CASSLREEQGARSYEQYF. The CDR3 DNA reads TGCGCCAGCAGCTTGAGGGAAGAACAGGGAGCCCGCTCCTACGAGCAGTACTTC.

The genes are TRBV30 and TRBJ1-5, with 8 bases lining up with TRBD1. The CDR3 sequence is 13 residues long. CDR1 is GTSNPN and CDR2 is SVGIG in the germline V gene (reference sequence). After removal of 2 bases from V and 5 bases from J, the junction contained 2 bases not matched to a gene. The CDR3 region is CAWSPQGDQPQHF. The CDR3 nucleotides are TGTGCCTGGAGTCCACAGGGGGATCAGCCCCAGCATTTT. The full variable domain, completed using reference TRBV30 and TRBJ1-5, is SQTIHQWPATLVQPVGSPLSLECTVEGTSNPNLYWYRQAAGRGLQLLFYSVGIGQISSEVPQNLSASRPQDRQFILSSKKLLLSDSGFYLCAWSPQGDQPQHFGDGTRLSIL.

The chain carries TRBV9 and TRBJ2-3; 15 positions match TRBD2. Germline V gene sequence: CDR1 SGDLS, CDR2 YYNGEE. After removal of 3 bases from V and 0 bases from J, the junction contained 8 bases not matched to a gene. The CDR3 consists of 19 residues. The CDR3 DNA sequence: TGTGCCAGCAGCGAATCTGGGACTAGCGGGAGGACTAGCACAGATACGCAGTATTTT. It codes for CASSESGTSGRTSTDTQYF.

The chain recombines TRBV11-2 with TRBJ2-5, with a possible D match to TRBD1 (6 bases). With 2 bases removed from V and 4 bases from J, the gap between germline ends came to 17 bases. The CDR3 length is 16 residues. Germline CDR1 SGHAT, CDR2 FQNNGV. CDR3 nucleotide sequence: TGTGCCAGCAGCTTAATTAGTGGGGGCGGCGGAGAGACCCAGTACTTC. It codes for CASSLISGGGGETQYF.

The rearrangement joins TRBV30 to TRBJ1-2; D not resolved. This CDR3 has 11 amino acids. Trimming stripped 2 bases from V and 13 bases from J, with 14 bases between. The germline gives CDR1 GTSNPN, CDR2 SVGIG (reference sequence). The CDR3 is CAWSSRALPTF. The CDR3, as DNA: TGTGCCTGGAGTTCGAGGGCCTTACCCACCTTC.

The V call is TRBV3-1 (or the pseudogene TRBV3-2), the J call TRBJ2-1; D not resolved. CDR3 size: 15 residues. Germline assignment: CDR1 LGHDT and CDR2 YNNKEL (reference sequence). Between the trimmed V and J ends, which lost 0 bases and 2 bases, there was a span of 8 bases. The CDR3 nucleotides are TGTGCCAGCAGCCAAGACAGGTCCCCCTACAATGAGCAGTTCTTC. It translates to CASSQDRSPYNEQFF.

This chain connects TRBV7-2 to TRBJ2-7; 11 nucleotides match TRBD2. The CDR3 is made up of 15 amino acids. Trimming cost V 4 bases and J 6 bases; bases outside gene matches: 8. CDR1 SGHTA and CDR2 FQGNSA come from the germline V gene. This CDR3 is CASSSTSGKGTEQYF. CDR3 DNA: TGTGCCAGCAGCTCGACTAGCGGGAAAGGTACCGAGCAGTACTTC.

The chain recombines TRBV6-5 with TRBJ2-7; 9 bases line up with TRBD1. Germline lookup yields CDR1 MNHEY and CDR2 SVGAGI. CDR3 length equals 14 residues. Trimming took 7 bases from V and 5 from J; bases not matched to a gene: 9. CDR3 nucleotides: TGTGCCAGCACCCAGGACAGGGGTGGCGACGAGCAGTACTTC. This gives the protein CASTQDRGGDEQYF.

V gene TRBV27 combines with J gene TRBJ1-2; 10 bases match TRBD1. CDR1 is MNHEY, CDR2 SMNVEV, per germline (reference sequence). V lost 11 bases and J lost 5; bases outside the gene matches: 17. CDR3 size: 16 residues. The DNA of the CDR3 is TGTGCCTCGAGAAGTTACCGACAGGGGGCTTTGTATGGCTACACCTTC. Its protein is CASRSYRQGALYGYTF.

This chain joins TRBV2 and TRBJ1-1; weak D call: TRBD1 (6 bases). The V gene lost 5 bases and the J gene lost 1 base, with 14 bases spanning the gap. The CDR3 totals 15 residues. Germline V gives CDR1 SNHLY, CDR2 FYNNEI. The CDR3 coding sequence is TGTGCCAGCAGTTTTTCCGGGACAAGGAACACTGAAGCTTTCTTT. Protein: CASSFSGTRNTEAFF. Variable domain in full (rest from reference TRBV2 and TRBJ1-1): EPEVTQTPSHQVTQMGQEVILRCVPISNHLYFYWYRQILGQKVEFLVSFYNNEISEKSEIFDDQFSVERPDGSNFTLKIRSTKLEDSAMYFCASSFSGTRNTEAFFGQGTRLTVV.

This clone occurred a few times. The chain recombines TRBV6-5 with TRBJ1-2; maybe TRBD1 (5 bases). The CDR3 runs 13 residues. The ends were cut back, 7 bases at V and 3 bases at J, with 12 bases in the middle. Germline V gene lookup returns CDR1 MNHEY and CDR2 SVGAGI. CDR3 residues: CASKGNTYYGYTF. The CDR3 nucleotides read TGTGCCAGCAAGGGGAACACTTACTATGGCTACACCTTC.

This rearrangement joins TRBV3-1 (or the pseudogene TRBV3-2) to TRBJ2-1, with 9 bases aligning to TRBD2. The CDR3 extends over 15 amino acids. Germline trimming cut 0 bases from V and 7 bases from J; bases unmatched to any gene: 4. Germline CDR1 LGHDT, CDR2 YNNKEL (reference sequence). The CDR3 protein is CASSQDSSGTNEQFF. As DNA, the CDR3 is TGTGCCAGCAGCCAAGACTCTAGCGGGACAAATGAGCAGTTCTTC.

The chain links TRBV5-4 to TRBJ1-6; tentative D call: TRBD1 (6 bases). Trimming took off 1 base at V and 5 bases at J, with 7 bases between the two ends. The CDR3 is 14 residues long. Looked up from germline, CDR1 is SGHNT and CDR2 is YYREEE (reference sequence). CDR3 sequence: CASSLRQDNSPLHF. The CDR3, as DNA: TGTGCCAGCAGCTTGCGACAGGATAATTCACCCCTCCACTTT.

The chain joins TRBV7-3 to TRBJ2-2; TRBD1 agrees at 9 bases. V lost 5 bases, J lost 1 base, and 5 bases stayed unmatched. CDR3 length equals 16 residues. Per germline, CDR1 SGHTA and CDR2 FQGTGA. This chain's CDR3 is CASSKGQGRNTGELFF. The CDR3 DNA reads TGTGCCAGCAGCAAAGGACAGGGGCGGAACACCGGGGAGCTGTTTTTT.

The table lists this clone with a count of one. This chain links TRBV19 with TRBJ1-5; D remains unclear. CDR1 is LNHDA and CDR2 is SQIVND in the germline V gene (reference sequence). Trimming cost V 4 bases and J 4 bases, with 11 bases left between them. The CDR3 is 14 amino acids. The CDR3 DNA sequence: TGTGCCAGTAGTAAATCGCCGGTGAATCAGCCCCAGCATTTT. Its translation is CASSKSPVNQPQHF.

The V call is TRBV3-1 (or the pseudogene TRBV3-2), the J call TRBJ2-7; 13 nucleotides line up with TRBD2. With 2 bases clipped from V and 6 bases from J, the junction kept 7 bases outside the gene matches. The CDR3 sequence is 16 residues long. Per germline, CDR1 LGHDT and CDR2 YNNKEL (reference sequence). The CDR3 DNA is TGTGCCAGCAGCCAACACGGACTAGCGGGAGTAACCGAGCAGTACTTC. This gives the protein CASSQHGLAGVTEQYF.

The J gene is TRBJ1-2, the V gene TRBV4-2; a possible D gene is TRBD1 (6 bases). V was pared by 5 bases and J by 4 bases, with 14 bases between. Germline V gives CDR1 LGHNA, CDR2 YNFKEQ. CDR3 length: 14 residues. Written as DNA, the CDR3 is TGTGCCAGCAGCTTAGCCGGACAGACCTATGGCTACACCTTC. Protein sequence: CASSLAGQTYGYTF.

The chain is built from TRBV2 and TRBJ1-5; 10 bases are a match to TRBD1. Per germline, CDR1 SNHLY and CDR2 FYNNEI. V lost 9 bases, J lost 3 bases, and 2 bases stayed unmatched. The CDR3 is 13 residues long. CDR3 protein: CARGQGINQPQHF. The DNA of the CDR3 is TGTGCCAGGGGACAGGGGATCAATCAGCCCCAGCATTTT. The variable domain in full, with the rest retrieved from reference TRBV2 and TRBJ1-5, is EPEVTQTPSHQVTQMGQEVILRCVPISNHLYFYWYRQILGQKVEFLVSFYNNEISEKSEIFDDQFSVERPDGSNFTLKIRSTKLEDSAMYFCARGQGINQPQHFGDGTRLSIL.

The chain combines TRBV7-8 with TRBJ1-5; possible D gene TRBD1, 5 bases. Trimming removed 1 base at V and 6 bases at J, with 13 bases between. The CDR3 totals 15 residues. Germline V gene lookup returns CDR1 SGHVS and CDR2 FQNEAQ. CDR3 amino acids: CASSLDMSGVQPQHF. In DNA form, the CDR3 reads TGTGCCAGCAGCTTAGATATGTCGGGGGTTCAGCCCCAGCATTTT.

V is TRBV14 and J is TRBJ1-2; 8 nucleotides agree with TRBD1. Trimming at V came to 1 base and at J to 6 bases, leaving 7 bases not matched to a gene. CDR1 and CDR2 (germline): SGHDN, FVKESK. The CDR3 is 15 amino acids. CDR3 loop: CASSQVMTGDDGYTF. Written as DNA, the CDR3 is TGTGCCAGCAGCCAAGTAATGACAGGGGATGATGGCTACACCTTC.

This chain connects TRBV7-3 to TRBJ1-3; 10 bases line up with TRBD1. V shed 5 bases and J 2 bases; nucleotides not matched to a gene: 6. CDR1 and CDR2 (germline): SGHTA, FQGTGA. The CDR3 loop spans 16 amino acids. The CDR3 sequence: CASSLNGQGAGNTIYF. The CDR3 region has the DNA TGTGCCAGCAGCCTAAACGGACAGGGGGCTGGAAACACCATATATTTT.

J is TRBJ2-7 and V is TRBV5-1; TRBD2 aligns across 7 bases. Germline V gene sequence: CDR1 SGHRS, CDR2 YFSETQ. The CDR3 consists of 15 residues. V was clipped by 1 base and J by 6 bases; unmatched bases: 10. For the CDR3, the DNA is TGCGCCAGCAGCTTGCGACTCGGGGGGAGATCCGAGCAGTACTTC. Translated, it gives CASSLRLGGRSEQYF.

With respect to this clone: Different DNA sequences within this sample yield the same CDR3. This chain connects TRBV9 to TRBJ1-1, with D unclear. Trimming removed 0 bases at V and 2 bases at J, with 5 bases between. The CDR3 totals 13 residues. CDR1 is SGDLS and CDR2 is YYNGEE in the germline V gene. The CDR3 DNA reads as TGTGCCAGCAGCGTAGCAGTTAACACTGAAGCTTTCTTT. Translating it yields CASSVAVNTEAFF. Full variable domain (rest looked up from reference TRBV9 and TRBJ1-1): DSGVTQTPKHLITATGQRVTLRCSPRSGDLSVYWYQQSLDQGLQFLIQYYNGEERAKGNILERFSAQQFPDLHSELNLSSLELGDSALYFCASSVAVNTEAFFGQGTRLTVV.